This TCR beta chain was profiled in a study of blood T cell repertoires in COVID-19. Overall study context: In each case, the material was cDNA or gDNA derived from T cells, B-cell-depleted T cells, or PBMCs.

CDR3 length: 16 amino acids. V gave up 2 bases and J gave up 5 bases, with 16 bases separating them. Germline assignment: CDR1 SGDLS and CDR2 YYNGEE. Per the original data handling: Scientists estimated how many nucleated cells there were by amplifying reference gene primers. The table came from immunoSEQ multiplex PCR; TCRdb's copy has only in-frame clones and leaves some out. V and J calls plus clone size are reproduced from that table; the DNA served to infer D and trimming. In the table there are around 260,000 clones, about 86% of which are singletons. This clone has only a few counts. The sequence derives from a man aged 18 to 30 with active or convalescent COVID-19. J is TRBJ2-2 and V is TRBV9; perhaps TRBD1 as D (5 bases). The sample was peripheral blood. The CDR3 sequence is CASSVRSTQETGELFF. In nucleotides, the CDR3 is TGTGCCAGCAGCGTCCGATCGACACAGGAGACCGGGGAGCTGTTTTTT. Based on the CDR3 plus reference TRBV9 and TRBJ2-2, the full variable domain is DSGVTQTPKHLITATGQRVTLRCSPRSGDLSVYWYQQSLDQGLQFLIQYYNGEERAKGNILERFSAQQFPDLHSELNLSSLELGDSALYFCASSVRSTQETGELFFGEGSRLTVL.